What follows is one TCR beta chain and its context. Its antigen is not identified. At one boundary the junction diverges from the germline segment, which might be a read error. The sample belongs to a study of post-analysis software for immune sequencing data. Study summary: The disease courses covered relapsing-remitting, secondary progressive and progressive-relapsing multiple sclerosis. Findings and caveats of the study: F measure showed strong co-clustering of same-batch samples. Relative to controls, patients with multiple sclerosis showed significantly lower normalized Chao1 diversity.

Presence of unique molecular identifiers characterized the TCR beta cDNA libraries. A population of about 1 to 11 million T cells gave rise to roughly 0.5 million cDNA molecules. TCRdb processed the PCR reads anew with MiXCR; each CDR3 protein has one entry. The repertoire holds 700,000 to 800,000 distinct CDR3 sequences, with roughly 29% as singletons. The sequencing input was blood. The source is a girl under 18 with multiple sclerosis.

Written as DNA, the CDR3 is TGCAGTGCTCCCCAGGGGGGGGAGGCCACAAACATTCAGTACTTC. The encoded protein is CSAPQGGEATNIQYF. This chain joins TRBV20-1 and TRBJ2-4; D may match TRBD1 or TRBD2 (7 bases each). Germline V gene sequence: CDR1 DFQATT, CDR2 SNEGSKA (reference sequence). This CDR3 has 15 residues.